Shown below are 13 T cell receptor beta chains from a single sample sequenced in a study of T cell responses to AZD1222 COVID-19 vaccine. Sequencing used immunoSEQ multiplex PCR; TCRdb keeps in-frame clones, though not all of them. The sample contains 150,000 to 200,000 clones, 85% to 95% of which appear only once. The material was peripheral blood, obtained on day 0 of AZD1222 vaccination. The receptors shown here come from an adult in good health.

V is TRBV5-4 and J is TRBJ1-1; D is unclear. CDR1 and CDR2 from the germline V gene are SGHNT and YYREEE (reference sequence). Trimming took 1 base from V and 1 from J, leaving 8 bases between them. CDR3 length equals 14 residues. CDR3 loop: CASSLTDKNTEAFF. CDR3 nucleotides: TGTGCCAGCAGCTTGACCGACAAGAACACTGAAGCTTTCTTT.

This CDR3 is CASSMTGGYGYTF. As DNA, the CDR3 is TGTGCCAGCAGTATGACAGGGGGCTATGGCTACACCTTC. V usage is TRBV6-1 and J usage is TRBJ1-2; TRBD1 agrees at 9 bases. V trimming: 5 bases; J trimming: 4 bases; junction bases outside the gene matches: 2. The germline CDR1 and CDR2 sequences are MNHNS and SASEGT. This CDR3 region has 13 residues.

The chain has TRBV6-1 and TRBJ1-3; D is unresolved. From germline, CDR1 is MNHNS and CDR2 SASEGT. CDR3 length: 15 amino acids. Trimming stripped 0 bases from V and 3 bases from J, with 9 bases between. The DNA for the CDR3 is TGTGCCAGCAGTGAAGCATCCAGACTTGGAAACACCATATATTTT. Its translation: CASSEASRLGNTIYF.

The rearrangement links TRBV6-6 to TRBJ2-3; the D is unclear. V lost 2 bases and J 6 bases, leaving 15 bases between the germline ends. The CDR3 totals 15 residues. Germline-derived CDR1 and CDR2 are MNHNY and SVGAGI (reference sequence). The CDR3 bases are TGTGCCAGCAGTTACACATCCCTGGCATTCGATACGCAGTATTTT. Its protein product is CASSYTSLAFDTQYF.

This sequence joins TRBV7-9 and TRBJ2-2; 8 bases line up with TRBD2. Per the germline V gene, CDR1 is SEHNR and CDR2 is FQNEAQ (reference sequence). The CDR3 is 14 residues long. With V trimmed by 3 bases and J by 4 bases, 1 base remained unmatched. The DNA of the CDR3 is TGTGCCAGCAGCTTCCTAGCGGGCACCGGGGAGCTGTTTTTT. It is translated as CASSFLAGTGELFF.

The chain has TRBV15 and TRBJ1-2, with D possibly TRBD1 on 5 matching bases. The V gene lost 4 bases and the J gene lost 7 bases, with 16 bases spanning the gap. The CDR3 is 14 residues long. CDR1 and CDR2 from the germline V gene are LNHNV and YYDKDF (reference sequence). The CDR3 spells CATSKEFGGSGYTF. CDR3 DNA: TGTGCCACCAGCAAAGAGTTCGGGGGGAGTGGCTACACCTTC.

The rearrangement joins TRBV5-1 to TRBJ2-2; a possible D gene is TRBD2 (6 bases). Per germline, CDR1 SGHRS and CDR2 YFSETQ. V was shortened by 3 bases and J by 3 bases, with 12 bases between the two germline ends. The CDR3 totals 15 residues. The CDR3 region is CASSSIPGDTGELFF. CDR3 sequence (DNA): TGCGCCAGCAGCTCCATTCCGGGGGACACCGGGGAGCTGTTTTTT.

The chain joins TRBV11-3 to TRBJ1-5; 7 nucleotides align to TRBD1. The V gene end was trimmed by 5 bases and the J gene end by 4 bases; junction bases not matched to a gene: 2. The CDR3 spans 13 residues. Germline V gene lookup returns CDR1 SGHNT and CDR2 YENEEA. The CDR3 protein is CASSEGQNQPQHF. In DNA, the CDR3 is TGTGCCAGCAGCGAGGGACAGAATCAGCCCCAGCATTTT.

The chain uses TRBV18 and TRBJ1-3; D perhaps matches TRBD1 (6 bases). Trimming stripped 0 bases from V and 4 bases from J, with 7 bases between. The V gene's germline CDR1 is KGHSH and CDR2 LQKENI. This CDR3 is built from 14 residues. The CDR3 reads CASSPPGTGNTIYF. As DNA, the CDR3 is TGTGCCAGCTCACCACCAGGGACAGGAAACACCATATATTTT.

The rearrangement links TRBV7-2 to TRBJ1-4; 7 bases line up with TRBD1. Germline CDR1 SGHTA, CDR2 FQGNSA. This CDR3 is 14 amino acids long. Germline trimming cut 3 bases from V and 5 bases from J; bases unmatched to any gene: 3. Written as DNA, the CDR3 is TGTGCCAGCAGCTTGGACAGGAGGAATGAAAAACTGTTTTTT. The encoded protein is CASSLDRRNEKLFF.

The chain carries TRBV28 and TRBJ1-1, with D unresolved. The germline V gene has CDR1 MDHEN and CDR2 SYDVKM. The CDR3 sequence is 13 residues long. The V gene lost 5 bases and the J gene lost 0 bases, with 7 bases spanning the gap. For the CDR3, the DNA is TGTGCCAGCAGTCTCGACATGAACACTGAAGCTTTCTTT. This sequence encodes CASSLDMNTEAFF.

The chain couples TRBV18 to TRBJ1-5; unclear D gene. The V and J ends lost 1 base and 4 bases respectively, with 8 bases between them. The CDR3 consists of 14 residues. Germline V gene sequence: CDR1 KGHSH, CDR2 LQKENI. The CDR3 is CASSPRTVNQPQHF. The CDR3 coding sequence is TGTGCCAGCTCACCACGAACAGTAAATCAGCCCCAGCATTTT.

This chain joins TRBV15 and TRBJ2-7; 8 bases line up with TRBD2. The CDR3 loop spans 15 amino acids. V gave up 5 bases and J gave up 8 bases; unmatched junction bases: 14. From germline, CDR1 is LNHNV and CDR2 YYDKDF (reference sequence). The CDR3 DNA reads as TGTGCCACCAGCTCCCTGGGTAGCGGGATAGCGCAGCAGTACTTC. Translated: CATSSLGSGIAQQYF.